What follows are 14 T cell receptor beta chains derived from one specimen sequenced in a study of shared clonotypes between healthy human individuals. Produced via immunoSEQ multiplex PCR; TCRdb's table is partial and in-frame only. Of some 530,000 clones in the sample, over 70% were seen once. The sample comprised PBMCs. The receptors were sampled from a woman between 35 and 50 years old in good health. Some clones in this sample may be carry-over from other donors' samples.

A word on this clone: A read error is likely here: a far larger clone is one base away. V usage is TRBV11-2 and J usage is TRBJ2-4, with a possible D match to TRBD1 (6 bases). CDR1 SGHAT and CDR2 FQNNGV come from the germline V gene. This CDR3 contains 16 residues. This chain's CDR3 is CASSRLQGSSKSIQYF. CDR3 coding DNA: TGTGCCAGCAGCCGTTTGCAGGGGTCCTCCAAAAGCATTCAGTACTTC. The full variable domain, its missing parts supplied by reference TRBV11-2 and TRBJ2-4, is EAGVAQSPRYKIIEKRQSVAFWCNPISGHATLYWYQQILGQGPKLLIQFQNNGVVDDSQLPKDRFSAERLKGVDSTLKIQPAKLEDSAVYLCASSRLQGSSKSIQYFGAGTRLSVL.

Comment on this clone: A read error may be the cause here, since a much bigger clone is one base away. The chain has TRBV6-6 and TRBJ1-5; D is unclear. V was clipped by 6 bases and J by 0 bases, with 6 bases between them. In germline, CDR1 is MNHNY, CDR2 SVGAGI (reference sequence). This CDR3 spans 13 amino acids. Here the CDR3 DNA reads TGTGCCAGCAGCAGAGTTAGCAATCAGCCCCAGCATTTT. Translation: CASSRVSNQPQHF.

CDR3 residues: CASNTVRGPNEKLFF. The CDR3 nucleotides read TGTGCCAGCAATACTGTCCGGGGGCCAAATGAAAAACTGTTTTTT. The chain joins TRBV2 to TRBJ1-4; D is possibly TRBD1 (6 bases). This CDR3 has 15 amino acids. Germline lookup yields CDR1 SNHLY and CDR2 FYNNEI. The ends were cut back, 7 bases at V and 5 bases at J, with 17 bases in the middle.

The chain carries TRBV6-5 and TRBJ2-7, with a weak D call TRBD2 (6 bases). The CDR3 totals 14 residues. Between the trimmed V and J ends, which lost 2 bases and 7 bases, there was a span of 15 bases. CDR1 and CDR2 from the germline V gene are MNHEY and SVGAGI. In nucleotides, the CDR3 is TGTGCCAGCAGTTACGTGGGAGGATCTCGGGAGCAGTACTTC. Amino acids: CASSYVGGSREQYF.

This clone has more than one count but fewer than ten. The rearrangement joins TRBV27 to TRBJ1-1; D unclear. The V and J ends lost 8 bases and 0 bases respectively, with 13 bases between them. The CDR3 consists of 14 residues. Germline V gene sequence: CDR1 MNHEY, CDR2 SMNVEV (reference sequence). The CDR3 here is CASYEPGMNTEAFF. The DNA for the CDR3 is TGTGCCAGCTACGAACCGGGGATGAACACTGAAGCTTTCTTT.

Of note for this clone: A read error is likely here: a far larger clone is one base away. The rearrangement joins TRBV5-1 to TRBJ2-7; 12 nucleotides match TRBD1. CDR3 length equals 16 residues. Germline V gene sequence: CDR1 SGHRS, CDR2 YFSETQ. Here the CDR3 DNA reads TGCGCCCGCAGCTTGGGAACCGGGACAGGGGGCAGAGAGCAGTACTTC. Amino acids: CARSLGTGTGGREQYF.

This clone was seen only once. This chain links TRBV15 with TRBJ2-2, with TRBD1 as a possible D gene (5 bases). Germline CDR1 LNHNV, CDR2 YYDKDF (reference sequence). The CDR3 runs to 14 residues. The V and J ends lost 5 bases and 7 bases respectively, with 14 bases between them. CDR3 coding DNA: TGTGCCACCAGCTTCCGTCCAGGGCTCGGGGAGCTGTTTTTT. This translates into CATSFRPGLGELFF.

A word on this clone: This probably arose from a read error, given a far larger clone one base away. This chain uses TRBV5-1 with TRBJ2-7; 12 nucleotides agree with TRBD2. This CDR3 comprises 14 residues. CDR1 SGHRS and CDR2 YFSETQ come from the germline V gene. After removal of 2 bases from V and 4 bases from J, the junction contained 1 base not matched to a gene. The CDR3 loop reads CASSFLAGGYEQYF. As DNA, the CDR3 is TGCGCCAGCAGCTTTCTAGCGGGAGGGTACGAGCAGTACTTC.

The chain combines TRBV7-2 with TRBJ2-7, with 8 bases lining up with TRBD2. Germline V CDR1 and CDR2: SGHTA, FQGNSA. J gave up 3 bases and V 6 bases, and 4 bases lay outside the gene matches. The CDR3 is 13 amino acids. The CDR3 sequence: CASRTGLGYEQYF. CDR3 DNA sequence: TGTGCCAGCAGGACGGGACTAGGCTACGAGCAGTACTTC. Drawing the rest from reference TRBV7-2 and TRBJ2-7, the complete variable domain is GAGVSQSPSNKVTEKGKDVELRCDPISGHTALYWYRQSLGQGLEFLIYFQGNSAPDKSGLPSDRFSAERTGGSVSTLTIQRTQQEDSAVYLCASRTGLGYEQYFGPGTRLTVT.

Only one count was recorded for this clone. A far larger clone is only one base removed, so a read error is likely. This same CDR3 is encoded by further DNA sequences in the sample. This CDR3 reads CASSRRTSGSYNEQFF. For the CDR3, the DNA is TGTGCCAGCAGCAGGAGGACTAGCGGGAGTTACAATGAGCAGTTCTTC. The chain joins TRBV4-2 to TRBJ2-1; 13 positions agree with TRBD2. The CDR3 covers 16 residues. Germline trimming cut 5 bases from V and 4 bases from J; bases unmatched to any gene: 5. The germline V gene has CDR1 LGHNA and CDR2 YNFKEQ.

The rearrangement uses TRBV27 and TRBJ2-2; the match to TRBD2 covers 8 bases. The CDR3 spans 16 residues. Germline V gives CDR1 MNHEY, CDR2 SMNVEV (reference sequence). Trimming removed 3 bases from V and 6 bases from J; junction bases left unmatched: 9. The CDR3 is CASSFGSLAGPGELFF. The CDR3 DNA reads as TGTGCCAGCAGTTTTGGTTCGCTAGCGGGCCCCGGGGAGCTGTTTTTT.

The gene calls are TRBV28 and TRBJ2-6, with D tentatively TRBD2 (5 bases). V dropped 6 bases and J dropped 1 base, with 28 bases sitting between them. Germline V CDR1 and CDR2: MDHEN, SYDVKM. The CDR3 runs to 21 residues. The CDR3 nucleotides are TGTGCCAGCAGCCCCGGGGTGAGGGCAGCCCAGCGCAGGTCTGGGGCCAACGTCCTGACTTTC. It codes for CASSPGVRAAQRRSGANVLTF.

Notes on this clone: A read error likely explains this, since a far larger clone differs by one base. Other DNA sequences of this sample code for an identical CDR3. The chain employs TRBV4-2 and TRBJ1-5; 9 nucleotides line up with TRBD1. Germline V lookup: CDR1 LGHNA, CDR2 YNFKEQ. This CDR3 has 15 amino acids. The CDR3 sequence: CASSQDGQGNQPQHF. CDR3 in DNA: TGTGCCAGCAGCCAGGACGGACAGGGGAATCAGCCCCAACATTTT.

In DNA form, the CDR3 reads TGTGCCAGCAGTTCACCTCCAGCGTTAGCCTACGAGCAGTACTTC. Its translation: CASSSPPALAYEQYF. The chain combines TRBV28 with TRBJ2-7; no definite D call. V lost 4 bases and J 2 bases, leaving 15 bases between the germline ends. The CDR3 runs to 15 residues. CDR1 and CDR2 (germline): MDHEN, SYDVKM.